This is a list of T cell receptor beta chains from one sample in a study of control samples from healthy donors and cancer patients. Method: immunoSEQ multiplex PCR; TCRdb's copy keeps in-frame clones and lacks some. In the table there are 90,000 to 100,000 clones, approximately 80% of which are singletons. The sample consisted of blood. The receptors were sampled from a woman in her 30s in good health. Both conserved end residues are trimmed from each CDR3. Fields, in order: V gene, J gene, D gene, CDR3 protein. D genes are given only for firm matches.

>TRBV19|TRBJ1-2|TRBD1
ASSVYRGTNYGYT
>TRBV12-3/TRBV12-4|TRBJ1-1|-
ASSLAEGTEAF
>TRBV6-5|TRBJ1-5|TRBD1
ASSQTGGFQPQH
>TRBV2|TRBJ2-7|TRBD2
ASSDSGGGSYEQY
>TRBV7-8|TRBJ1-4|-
ASSFFRGEKLF
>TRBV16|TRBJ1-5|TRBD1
ASSQSFLGTDQH
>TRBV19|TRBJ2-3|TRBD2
ASSIAGGDTQY
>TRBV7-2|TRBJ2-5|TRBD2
ASSFGTSQETQY
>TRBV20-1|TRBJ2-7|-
SASRNYEQY
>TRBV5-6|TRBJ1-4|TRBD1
ASSRGQPNEKLF
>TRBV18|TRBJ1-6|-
ASSPSSQIISSPLH
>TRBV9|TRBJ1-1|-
ASSVVWGTTEAF
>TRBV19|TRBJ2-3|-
ASSSTNTQY
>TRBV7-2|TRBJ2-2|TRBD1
ASRIEGATGELF
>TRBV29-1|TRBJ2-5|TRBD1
SVELTGESTETQY
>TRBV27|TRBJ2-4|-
ASSPDGRGLLAKNIQY
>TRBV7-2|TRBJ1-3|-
ASSLAGGVGNTIY
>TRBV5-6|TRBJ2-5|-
ASSQLEGGRQETQY
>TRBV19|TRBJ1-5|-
ASSLGYQPQH
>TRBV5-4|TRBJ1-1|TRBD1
ASSDPGTGETEAF
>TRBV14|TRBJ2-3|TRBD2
ASSQDPAGDLDTQY
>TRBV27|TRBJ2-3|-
ASSLWPSASTDTQY
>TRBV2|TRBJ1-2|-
ASSPPGSSVYGYT
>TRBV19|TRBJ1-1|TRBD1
ASSTPGQGQTEAF
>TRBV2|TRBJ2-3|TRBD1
ASSADRGRTDTQY
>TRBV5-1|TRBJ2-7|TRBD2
ASSLVPSGGYLRHEQY
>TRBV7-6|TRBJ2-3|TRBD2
ASSRGLAGDTQY
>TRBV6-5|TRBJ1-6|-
ASSYSGTRDSPLH
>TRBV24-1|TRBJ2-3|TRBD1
ATSDTTGQVSTDTQY
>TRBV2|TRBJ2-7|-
ASSGGWAEEQY
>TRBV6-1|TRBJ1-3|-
ASSGPTGFLGNTIY
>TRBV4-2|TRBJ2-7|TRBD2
ASSQEGRGASYEQY
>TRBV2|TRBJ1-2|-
ASRARGYT
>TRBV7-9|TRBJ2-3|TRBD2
ASSRRRLATSTDTQY
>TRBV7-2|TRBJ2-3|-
ASSQADTQY
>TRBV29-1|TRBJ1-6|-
SVPDVGESSYNSPLH